One sample yielded the 19 T cell receptor beta chains listed below, sequenced in a study of blood T cell repertoires in COVID-19. Clones were read by immunoSEQ multiplex PCR, and TCRdb kept only the in-frame ones, dropping some. The repertoire includes under 300,000 clones, around nine tenths of them detected once, and over 1.5% sits in the top ten. The sample comprised PBMCs or T cells enriched from blood (not recorded which). These TCRs come from a woman aged 18-29 years who had recovered from COVID-19.

This clone was observed once. CDR3 residues: CASSLTSRETQYF. CDR3 DNA: TGTGCCAGCAGCCTTACTAGCCGAGAGACCCAGTACTTC. The rearrangement uses TRBV2 and TRBJ2-5, with a possible D match to TRBD2 (6 bases). Germline V gene lookup returns CDR1 SNHLY and CDR2 FYNNEI. The CDR3 has 13 amino acids. Trimming shortened V by 6 bases and J by 4 bases, and 12 bases separated the two germline ends.

The chain links TRBV5-1 to TRBJ1-2; TRBD1 is a possible D gene (6 bases). Germline V gene sequence: CDR1 SGHRS, CDR2 YFSETQ. The CDR3 spans 14 residues. Trimming stripped 4 bases from V and 1 base from J, with 11 bases between. The CDR3: CASSPDSDNYGYTF. The CDR3 DNA sequence: TGCGCCAGCAGCCCGGACAGCGATAACTATGGCTACACCTTC.

The chain employs TRBV7-2 and TRBJ2-1; no clear D gene. The CDR3 is 12 amino acids. The ends were cut back, 4 bases at V and 11 bases at J, with 12 bases in the middle. CDR1 and CDR2 (germline): SGHTA, FQGNSA. CDR3 protein: CASSSSRLKQFF. CDR3 DNA: TGTGCCAGCAGCTCCTCGAGGCTAAAGCAGTTCTTC.

This rearrangement joins TRBV7-3 to TRBJ1-1; D gene ambiguous. The V gene lost 1 base and the J gene lost 4 bases, with 7 bases spanning the gap. CDR1 is SGHTA and CDR2 is FQGTGA in the germline V gene. CDR3 length equals 13 residues. The CDR3 sequence is CASSLSLSTEAFF. As DNA, the CDR3 is TGTGCCAGCAGCTTAAGTCTTAGCACTGAAGCTTTCTTT.

The V call is TRBV5-1, the J call TRBJ2-3; 7 nucleotides match TRBD2. CDR3 length: 15 residues. Germline V gene data show CDR1 as SGHRS and CDR2 as YFSETQ. J gave up 6 bases and V 4 bases, and 11 bases lay outside the gene matches. CDR3 loop: CASSPISGIGDTQYF. CDR3 DNA: TGCGCCAGCAGCCCGATAAGCGGGATTGGGGATACGCAGTATTTT.

The CDR3 DNA follows: TGTGCCAGCAGCCCCTACAGGGGCCTTCAGCCCCAGCATTTT. Protein: CASSPYRGLQPQHF. The chain combines TRBV3-1 (or the pseudogene TRBV3-2) with TRBJ1-5, with 7 positions matching TRBD1. Looked up from germline, CDR1 is LGHDT and CDR2 is YNNKEL (reference sequence). The trim removed 4 bases at V and 6 bases at J, leaving 6 bases unmatched. CDR3 length equals 14 residues.

V gene TRBV5-4 combines with J gene TRBJ2-7, with unresolved D. In germline, CDR1 is SGHNT, CDR2 YYREEE (reference sequence). CDR3 length equals 12 residues. Trimming removed 1 base from V and 1 base from J, with 3 bases in between. The CDR3 reads CASSLQSYEQYF. CDR3 bases: TGTGCCAGCAGCTTGCAGTCCTACGAGCAGTACTTC.

V and J are TRBV24-1 and TRBJ1-2; D is unresolved. V shed 5 bases and J shed 6 bases, with 12 bases lying between them. Per germline, CDR1 KGHDR and CDR2 SFDVKD. The CDR3 spans 13 residues. The CDR3 DNA reads as TGTGCCACCAGTGGAGCGGGCGGGAATGGCTACACCTTC. It specifies CATSGAGGNGYTF.

The gene calls are TRBV15 and TRBJ2-3, with 9 bases matching TRBD2. The junction had 7 bases not matched to a gene; V was cut back by 9 bases and J by 0 bases. The CDR3 is 15 residues long. Germline V gene data show CDR1 as LNHNV and CDR2 as YYDKDF (reference sequence). The chain's CDR3 is CATQFLAGSTDTQYF. CDR3 DNA: TGTGCCACGCAATTCCTAGCGGGGAGCACAGATACGCAGTATTTT.

This sequence joins TRBV7-8 and TRBJ1-5; 7 bases agree with TRBD1. The CDR3 sequence is 14 residues long. V shed 6 bases, J shed 2 bases, and the junction held 4 bases outside the gene matches. The germline gives CDR1 SGHVS, CDR2 FQNEAQ. The CDR3 nucleotides are TGTGCCAGCAGTCCCGGACAGGGCAATCAGCCCCAGCATTTT. Its translation: CASSPGQGNQPQHF.

The rearrangement joins TRBV28 to TRBJ1-5; no clear D gene. Trimming shortened V by 4 bases and J by 2 bases, and 9 bases separated the two germline ends. CDR3 length: 14 amino acids. In germline, CDR1 is MDHEN, CDR2 SYDVKM. The CDR3 loop reads CASSSPGGNQPQHF. Written as DNA, the CDR3 is TGTGCCAGCAGTTCACCCGGGGGCAATCAGCCCCAGCATTTT.

This sequence joins TRBV6-2 or TRBV6-3 and TRBJ1-1; a possible D gene is TRBD1 (5 bases). Trimming cost V 2 bases and J 3 bases, with 19 bases left between them. This CDR3 region has 17 residues. Germline V gene sequence: CDR1 MNHEY, CDR2 SVGEGT. The CDR3: CASSYRSGDPGDTEAFF. The CDR3 region has the DNA TGTGCCAGCAGTTACCGTTCGGGGGACCCCGGGGACACTGAAGCTTTCTTT.

The chain employs TRBV19 and TRBJ2-7, with 10 nucleotides matching TRBD2. Losses at the gene ends were 3 bases for V and 5 bases for J; bases not matched to a gene: 22. The CDR3 has 20 amino acids. Germline-derived CDR1 and CDR2 are LNHDA and SQIVND (reference sequence). The DNA of the CDR3 is TGTGCCAGTAGTATTACTCCCTCAAAAAAGCGAGCGGGAGGGCCCGACGAGCAGTACTTC. This codes for CASSITPSKKRAGGPDEQYF.

V usage is TRBV28 and J usage is TRBJ2-1; 9 bases map to TRBD2. With V trimmed by 5 bases and J by 14 bases, 10 bases remained unmatched. The germline V gene has CDR1 MDHEN and CDR2 SYDVKM. The CDR3 contains 13 residues. The CDR3 DNA reads TGTGCCAGCAGTCCCACCAGCGGGAGGTTTAAGTTCTTC. Its translation: CASSPTSGRFKFF.

The chain is built from TRBV27 and TRBJ1-4, with D possibly TRBD1 on 6 matching bases. V was clipped by 7 bases and J by 8 bases, with 17 bases between them. This CDR3 contains 14 residues. Germline V CDR1 and CDR2: MNHEY, SMNVEV (reference sequence). The DNA of the CDR3 is TGTGCCAGCACATTCAGGGGTGGCGGGGAAAAACTGTTTTTT. Translated: CASTFRGGGEKLFF.

The genes are TRBV28 and TRBJ1-1, with D perhaps matching TRBD1 (6 bases). The V and J ends lost 2 bases and 4 bases respectively, with 11 bases between them. CDR1 and CDR2 (germline): MDHEN, SYDVKM. The length of the CDR3 is 14 residues. The CDR3 region has the DNA TGTGCCAGCAGTTTAAAGGGGGTGGGCACTGAAGCTTTCTTT. This gives the protein CASSLKGVGTEAFF.

The genes are TRBV9 and TRBJ2-3; 12 positions agree with TRBD2. Germline CDR1 reads SGDLS; CDR2 reads YYNGEE. The CDR3 spans 16 residues. With 4 bases clipped from V and 0 bases from J, the junction kept 3 bases outside the gene matches. The CDR3 loop reads CASSTGLAGSTDTQYF. The CDR3 coding sequence is TGTGCCAGCAGCACAGGACTAGCGGGGAGCACAGATACGCAGTATTTT.

The rearrangement uses TRBV19 and TRBJ2-7; no reliable D call. Deletions cut 1 base from V and 3 bases from J, with 10 bases between. The CDR3 runs 14 residues. CDR1 and CDR2 (germline): LNHDA, SQIVND (reference sequence). CDR3 bases: TGTGCCAGTAGTATAGGGCCAGGCCGCTACGAGCAGTACTTC. Protein: CASSIGPGRYEQYF.

This clone was detected only once. DNA of the CDR3: TGCAGCGTTGTGGATCAGGGCGACGAGCAGTACTTC. As protein: CSVVDQGDEQYF. The chain employs TRBV29-1 and TRBJ2-7, with D possibly being TRBD1 (5 bases). The ends were cut back, 4 bases at V and 5 bases at J, with 12 bases in the middle. Germline-derived CDR1 and CDR2 are SQVTM and ANQGSEA. The CDR3 runs to 12 residues.